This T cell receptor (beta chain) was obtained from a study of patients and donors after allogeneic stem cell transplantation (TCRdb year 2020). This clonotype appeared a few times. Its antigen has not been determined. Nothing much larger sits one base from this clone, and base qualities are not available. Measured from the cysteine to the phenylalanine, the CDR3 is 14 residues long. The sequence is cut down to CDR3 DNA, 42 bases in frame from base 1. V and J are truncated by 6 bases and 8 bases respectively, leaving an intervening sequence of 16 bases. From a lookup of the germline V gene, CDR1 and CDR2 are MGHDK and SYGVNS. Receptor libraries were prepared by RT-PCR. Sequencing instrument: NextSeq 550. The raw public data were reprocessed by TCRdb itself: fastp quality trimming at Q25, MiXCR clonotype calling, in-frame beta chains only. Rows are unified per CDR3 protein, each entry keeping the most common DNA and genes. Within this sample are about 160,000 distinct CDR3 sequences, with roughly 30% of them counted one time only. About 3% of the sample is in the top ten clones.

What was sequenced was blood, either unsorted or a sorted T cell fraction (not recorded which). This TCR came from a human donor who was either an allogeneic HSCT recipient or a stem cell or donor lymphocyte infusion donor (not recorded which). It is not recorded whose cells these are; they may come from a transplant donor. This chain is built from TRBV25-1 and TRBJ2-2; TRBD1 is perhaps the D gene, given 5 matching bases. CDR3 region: CASSPSPQGGELFF. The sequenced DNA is TGTGCCAGCAGCCCCTCACCCCAGGGTGGGGAGCTGTTTTTT.